This record looks at one T cell receptor (beta chain) sequence and its context. Profiling relied on immunoSEQ multiplex PCR, and the TCRdb table lists in-frame clones only, not all of them. In the table there are tens of thousands of clones, around 90% of which are singletons. The data were taken from a study of T cell changes during pregnancy in multiple sclerosis. This CDR3 comprises 15 residues. The trim removed 4 bases at V and 6 bases at J, leaving 9 bases unmatched. The germline CDR1 and CDR2 sequences are MGHRA and YSYEKL. The chain is built from TRBV4-1 and TRBJ1-2, with 9 nucleotides matching TRBD1. The sample here was peripheral blood, taken in the first trimester of pregnancy. This receptor was obtained from a female donor in good health, enrolled as a control in a pregnancy study. CDR3 nucleotide sequence: TGCGCCAGCAGCCGGACCCCGGGACAGGGAGATGGCTACACCTTC. It encodes CASSRTPGQGDGYTF.